This T cell receptor beta chain was sequenced during a study of CD8+ T cells in alopecia areata. Study overall: Severity in treated patients was scored by percentage of scalp area affected.

Note on this clone: The antigen is undetermined.

This CDR3 is built from 14 residues. V was clipped by 2 bases and J by 1 base; unmatched bases: 5. Germline CDR1 GTSNPN, CDR2 SVGIG (reference sequence). Whole-study findings and limits: In scalp and blood, many expanded lesional clones persisted during tofacitinib. Since there was just one nonresponder, nobody can yet say how baseline CD8+ expansion ties to response.

Stated treatment: oral pan-JAK inhibitor, 5-10 mg twice daily. Samples from alopecia areata patients were lesional scalp punch biopsies and peripheral blood. Sequencing used cDNA as its template, made by extracting RNA and reverse transcribing it. Profiling relied on immunoSEQ multiplex PCR, and the TCRdb table lists in-frame clones only, not all of them. In the table there are around 270,000 clones, over 45% of which are singletons. The TCR sequence derives from a human donor with alopecia areata. The input for sequencing was CD4+ T cells sorted from blood, taken at week 24, from a patient treated with tofacitinib. J is TRBJ2-7 and V is TRBV30, with 7 nucleotides matching TRBD1. This chain's CDR3 is CAWSRGRGSYEQYF. For the CDR3, the DNA is TGTGCCTGGAGTAGGGGGCGAGGGTCCTACGAGCAGTACTTC.